These 25 T cell receptor beta chains were all obtained from the same sample, sequenced in a study of resident and recirculating memory T cells in vitiligo. Data came from immunoSEQ multiplex PCR; TCRdb stores just in-frame clones and leaves some out. The sample lists tens of thousands of clones, about 92% occurring once. Sequenced material: blood. The receptors come from a male donor with vitiligo.

The chain carries TRBV4-2 and TRBJ2-1, with 9 bases that match TRBD2. This CDR3 has 17 residues. Germline V gives CDR1 LGHNA, CDR2 YNFKEQ. V shed 1 base and J 8 bases; nucleotides not matched to a gene: 12. The CDR3 coding sequence is TGTGCCAGCAGCCAAGGCCCCGGCGCTAGCGGGATCGATGAGCAGTTCTTC. Its protein is CASSQGPGASGIDEQFF.

V is TRBV25-1 and J is TRBJ1-1, with TRBD1 matching 8 bases. The ends lost 5 bases at V and 0 bases at J; junction bases unmatched: 5. Germline CDR1 and CDR2: MGHDK and SYGVNS. The CDR3 is made up of 15 amino acids. CDR3 coding DNA: TGTGCCAGCAGTCCCGGGACAGGTTTGAACACTGAAGCTTTCTTT. Translation gives CASSPGTGLNTEAFF.

V and J are TRBV5-1 and TRBJ2-7, with D maybe TRBD2 (5 bases). Germline V gene sequence: CDR1 SGHRS, CDR2 YFSETQ. CDR3 length: 14 amino acids. V was pared by 5 bases and J by 6 bases, with 18 bases between. CDR3 amino acids: CASRPALGGLEQYF. The CDR3, as DNA: TGCGCCAGCAGACCTGCTCTGGGCGGACTCGAGCAGTACTTC.

The V call is TRBV10-2, the J call TRBJ2-7; 9 bases map to TRBD2. Germline V gene data show CDR1 as WSHSY and CDR2 as SAAADI. Trimming removed 8 bases from V and 5 bases from J; junction bases left unmatched: 10. CDR3 length equals 14 residues. The CDR3 is CASQSGRFTNEQYF. CDR3 bases: TGCGCCAGCCAGAGCGGGAGGTTCACCAACGAGCAGTACTTC.

Here the CDR3 reads CASIFTRTANYGYTF. CDR3 coding DNA: TGTGCCAGCATCTTCACCCGGACAGCTAACTATGGCTACACCTTC. The J gene is TRBJ1-2, the V gene TRBV2, with D possibly TRBD1 on 6 matching bases. Germline V gene lookup returns CDR1 SNHLY and CDR2 FYNNEI. This CDR3 spans 15 amino acids. V shed 7 bases and J shed 0 bases, with 15 bases lying between them. Full variable domain (rest looked up from reference TRBV2 and TRBJ1-2): EPEVTQTPSHQVTQMGQEVILRCVPISNHLYFYWYRQILGQKVEFLVSFYNNEISEKSEIFDDQFSVERPDGSNFTLKIRSTKLEDSAMYFCASIFTRTANYGYTFGSGTRLTVV.

The chain links TRBV6-6 to TRBJ1-3; TRBD1 agrees at 7 bases. This CDR3 has 14 residues. Unmatched junction bases numbered 0, after V lost 4 bases and J lost 0 bases. Germline CDR1 reads MNHNY; CDR2 reads SVGAGI (reference sequence). This CDR3 reads CASSWDSSGNTIYF. Written as DNA, the CDR3 is TGTGCCAGCAGTTGGGACAGCTCTGGAAACACCATATATTTT.

This sequence joins TRBV19 and TRBJ2-1; D unclear. With 3 bases removed from V and 6 bases from J, the gap between germline ends came to 12 bases. Germline lookup yields CDR1 LNHDA and CDR2 SQIVND (reference sequence). This CDR3 contains 14 residues. For the CDR3, the DNA is TGTGCCAGTAGTATCGCCGGGTCAGTCAATGAGCAGTTCTTC. Encoded protein: CASSIAGSVNEQFF.

The rearrangement joins TRBV11-3 to TRBJ2-7, with D perhaps TRBD2 (6 bases). Trimming took off 5 bases at V and 3 bases at J, with 17 bases between the two ends. This CDR3 contains 15 residues. CDR1 and CDR2 (germline): SGHNT, YENEEA. In DNA, the CDR3 is TGTGCCAGCAGCGCACGCAGGGCGGGGTACTACGAGCAGTACTTC. It is translated as CASSARRAGYYEQYF.

This sequence joins TRBV7-9 and TRBJ1-2; D remains unclear. Trimming took 1 base from V and 8 from J, leaving 5 bases between them. Germline V gene data show CDR1 as SEHNR and CDR2 as FQNEAQ (reference sequence). This CDR3 contains 11 residues. CDR3 sequence: CASSLVLGYTF. CDR3 coding DNA: TGTGCCAGCAGCTTAGTCCTCGGCTACACCTTC.

The chain combines TRBV28 with TRBJ2-7; D perhaps matches TRBD1 (6 bases). Trimming took off 6 bases at V and 7 bases at J, with 22 bases between the two ends. This CDR3 contains 15 residues. Looked up from germline, CDR1 is MDHEN and CDR2 is SYDVKM. For the CDR3, the DNA is TGTGCCAGCAGGACGGCCGGGACACCCTCTGGGGAGCAGTACTTC. This gives the protein CASRTAGTPSGEQYF.

The V gene is TRBV10-1, the J gene TRBJ1-2; TRBD1 matches 12 bases. The CDR3 totals 19 residues. Germline V lookup: CDR1 WNHNN, CDR2 SYGVQD (reference sequence). V lost 2 bases to trimming and J lost 5 bases; unmatched junction nucleotides: 15. Here the CDR3 DNA reads TGCGCCAGCAGTGAGAGGGGACAGGGGGCGAGCGCGCCGAGATATGGCTACACCTTC. Amino acids: CASSERGQGASAPRYGYTF.

The chain has TRBV28 and TRBJ2-3; 8 nucleotides align to TRBD2. From germline, CDR1 is MDHEN and CDR2 SYDVKM. The V segment lost 4 bases and the J segment 4 bases; nucleotides outside the gene matches: 10. This CDR3 has 16 amino acids. CDR3 residues: CASSSLDSGAADTQYF. Here the CDR3 DNA reads TGTGCCAGCAGTTCCCTAGATAGCGGGGCGGCAGATACGCAGTATTTT.

This clone showed up just a few times. The chain joins TRBV5-6 to TRBJ2-7, with 9 bases that match TRBD2. CDR1 is SGHDT, CDR2 YYEEEE, per germline. The CDR3 consists of 16 residues. V gave up 4 bases and J gave up 4 bases; unmatched junction bases: 12. Here the CDR3 DNA reads TGTGCCAGCAGCCCTCAGGTTCTAGCGGGAAATTACGAGCAGTACTTC. This gives the protein CASSPQVLAGNYEQYF.

CDR3 protein: CASSLWTGRDQPQHF. The CDR3 nucleotides read TGTGCCAGCAGCTTATGGACAGGGCGGGATCAGCCCCAGCATTTT. The chain combines TRBV5-4 with TRBJ1-5, with 8 positions matching TRBD1. Germline trimming cut 2 bases from V and 5 bases from J; bases unmatched to any gene: 6. Per the germline V gene, CDR1 is SGHNT and CDR2 is YYREEE (reference sequence). The CDR3 covers 15 residues.

The V and J genes are TRBV7-2 and TRBJ1-2; the D gene is possibly TRBD1 (6 bases). V gave up 6 bases and J gave up 7 bases, with 24 bases separating them. Germline lookup yields CDR1 SGHTA and CDR2 FQGNSA. CDR3 length: 16 residues. CDR3 sequence reads: CASRSTFWDTLFGYTF. CDR3 sequence (DNA): TGTGCCAGCAGATCGACCTTTTGGGACACCCTATTTGGCTACACCTTC.

This sequence joins TRBV6-5 and TRBJ2-7; TRBD2 aligns across 8 bases. The CDR3 is 14 amino acids. V trimming: 2 bases; J trimming: 3 bases; junction bases outside the gene matches: 3. The V gene's germline CDR1 is MNHEY and CDR2 SVGAGI. CDR3 sequence: CASSYPRGGYEQYF. In DNA form, the CDR3 reads TGTGCCAGCAGTTACCCCCGGGGGGGCTACGAGCAGTACTTC.

The chain recombines TRBV19 with TRBJ2-1; D may be TRBD2 (5 bases). V lost 2 bases to trimming and J lost 7 bases, with 15 bases between them. Germline CDR1 and CDR2: LNHDA and SQIVND (reference sequence). The CDR3 sequence is 15 residues long. The chain's CDR3 is CASSITGGPANEQFF. The CDR3 nucleotides are TGTGCCAGTAGTATAACTGGCGGGCCAGCGAATGAGCAGTTCTTC.

The chain employs TRBV2 and TRBJ2-2, with TRBD2 as a possible D gene (6 bases). CDR1 and CDR2 from the germline V gene are SNHLY and FYNNEI. The CDR3 is 13 amino acids. CDR3 loop: CATQGGNTGELFF. In DNA form, the CDR3 reads TGTGCTACCCAGGGAGGGAACACCGGGGAGCTGTTTTTT.

V gene TRBV30 combines with J gene TRBJ1-2; D unclear. Germline values: CDR1 GTSNPN, CDR2 SVGIG (reference sequence). There are 11 residues in the CDR3. V lost 0 bases and J lost 8, with 7 bases in between. This chain's CDR3 is CAWSVSGGYTF. In DNA, the CDR3 is TGTGCCTGGAGTGTCTCGGGGGGCTACACCTTC. The full variable domain, in which reference TRBV30 and TRBJ1-2 provide the parts outside the CDR3, is SQTIHQWPATLVQPVGSPLSLECTVEGTSNPNLYWYRQAAGRGLQLLFYSVGIGQISSEVPQNLSASRPQDRQFILSSKKLLLSDSGFYLCAWSVSGGYTFGSGTRLTVV.

This chain joins TRBV4-2 and TRBJ1-1; tentatively, D is TRBD1 (6 bases). The CDR3 is made up of 16 amino acids. From germline, CDR1 is LGHNA and CDR2 YNFKEQ. Trimming removed 0 bases at V and 1 base at J, with 12 bases between. The CDR3 DNA sequence: TGTGCCAGCAGCCAAGATGTGCAGGGGAAGAACACTGAAGCTTTCTTT. It yields the protein CASSQDVQGKNTEAFF.

The chain joins TRBV7-9 to TRBJ2-1, with D possibly TRBD2 on 6 matching bases. The V end lost 8 bases, the J end lost 5 bases, and 19 bases lay between the germline ends. The CDR3 extends over 15 amino acids. The germline V gene encodes CDR1 SEHNR and CDR2 FQNEAQ (reference sequence). The CDR3 spells CASSHSGTGNNEQFF. The CDR3 coding sequence is TGTGCCAGCTCGCATTCCGGGACTGGGAACAATGAGCAGTTCTTC. Full variable domain (rest looked up from reference TRBV7-9 and TRBJ2-1): DTGVSQNPRHKITKRGQNVTFRCDPISEHNRLYWYRQTLGQGPEFLTYFQNEAQLEKSRLLSDRFSAERPKGSFSTLEIQRTEQGDSAMYLCASSHSGTGNNEQFFGPGTRLTVL.

This chain links TRBV4-2 with TRBJ2-2; tentative D call: TRBD2 (10 bases). Germline V gene sequence: CDR1 LGHNA, CDR2 YNFKEQ. The V end lost 4 bases, the J end lost 3 bases, and 30 bases lay between the germline ends. The CDR3 runs 21 residues. The CDR3 spells CASSRADRGRLAGVYTGELFF. CDR3 sequence (DNA): TGTGCCAGCAGCCGCGCAGACAGGGGGAGGCTAGCGGGAGTGTACACCGGGGAGCTGTTTTTT.

This clone was recorded once. The V and J genes are TRBV5-6 and TRBJ2-3; 9 nucleotides match TRBD1. Germline V gene sequence: CDR1 SGHDT, CDR2 YYEEEE. The CDR3 extends over 14 amino acids. V lost 5 bases, J lost 3 bases, and 4 bases stayed unmatched. The chain's CDR3 is CASRDGTGTDTQYF. The CDR3 DNA is TGTGCCAGCAGAGACGGGACAGGGACAGATACGCAGTATTTT.

V and J are TRBV27 and TRBJ2-5; TRBD2 matches at 7 bases. V shed 7 bases, J shed 0 bases, and the junction held 8 bases outside the gene matches. Germline CDR1 MNHEY, CDR2 SMNVEV (reference sequence). The CDR3 is made up of 15 amino acids. In nucleotides, the CDR3 is TGTGCCAGCACTCCAAGGCGGGGGAACCAAGAGACCCAGTACTTC. Translated, it gives CASTPRRGNQETQYF.

This CDR3 is CASSPSRLGTEAFF. CDR3 coding DNA: TGTGCCAGCAGTCCGAGCCGCCTTGGCACTGAAGCTTTCTTT. The rearrangement uses TRBV28 and TRBJ1-1; D remains unclear. Germline V gives CDR1 MDHEN, CDR2 SYDVKM. V lost 5 bases to trimming and J lost 4 bases, with 14 bases between them. The CDR3 has 14 residues.